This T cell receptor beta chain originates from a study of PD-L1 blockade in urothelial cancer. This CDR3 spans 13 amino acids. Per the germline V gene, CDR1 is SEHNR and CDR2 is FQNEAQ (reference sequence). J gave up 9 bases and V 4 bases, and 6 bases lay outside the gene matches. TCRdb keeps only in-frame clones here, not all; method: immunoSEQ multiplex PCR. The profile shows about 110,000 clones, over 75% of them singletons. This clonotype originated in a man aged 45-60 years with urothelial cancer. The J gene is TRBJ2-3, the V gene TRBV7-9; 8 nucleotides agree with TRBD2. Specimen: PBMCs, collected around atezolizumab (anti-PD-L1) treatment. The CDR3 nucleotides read TGTGCCAGCAGCTCGCCTAGCGGGCCAACGCAGTATTTT. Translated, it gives CASSSPSGPTQYF.